A single sample gave rise to the 2 T cell receptor beta chains below, sequenced in a study of control samples from healthy donors and cancer patients. This table comes from immunoSEQ multiplex PCR, and its TCRdb copy is limited to in-frame clones, with some not included. The data hold some 170,000 clones, with about 94% observed a single time. Sequenced input: PBMCs. The receptors derive from a man aged 55 to 70 with colorectal cancer.

The CDR3 is CASSIGGTGQAETQYF. CDR3 nucleotide sequence: TGTGCCAGTAGTATAGGAGGGACAGGGCAAGCAGAGACCCAGTACTTC. The rearrangement links TRBV19 to TRBJ2-5, with 9 bases that match TRBD1. The CDR3 spans 16 residues. The V gene end was trimmed by 1 base and the J gene end by 4 bases; junction bases not matched to a gene: 7. Germline CDR1 is LNHDA and CDR2 is SQIVND (reference sequence).

The CDR3 DNA follows: TGTGCCAGTAGTCACCGACAGAATGAAAAACTGTTTTTT. It translates to CASSHRQNEKLFF. The chain has TRBV19 and TRBJ1-4; D is perhaps TRBD1 (5 bases). Germline V lookup: CDR1 LNHDA, CDR2 SQIVND (reference sequence). The CDR3 is made up of 13 amino acids. V dropped 5 bases and J dropped 5 bases, with 9 bases sitting between them. The full variable domain, in which reference TRBV19 and TRBJ1-4 provide the parts outside the CDR3, is DGGITQSPKYLFRKEGQNVTLSCEQNLNHDAMYWYRQDPGQGLRLIYYSQIVNDFQKGDIAEGYSVSREKKESFPLTVTSAQKNPTAFYLCASSHRQNEKLFFGSGTQLSVL.